This entry lists 12 T cell receptor beta chains sequenced from one sample in a study of shared clonotypes between healthy human individuals. TCRdb's table, derived via immunoSEQ multiplex PCR, lists solely in-frame clones and lacks some. The table records about 960,000 clones, over 75% of them present only once. The specimen was memory CD4+ T cells sorted from blood. Subset here: CD45RA-negative fraction. The receptor source for this set is a man aged 18-30 years in good health.

Only a few counts were recorded for this clone. The chain recombines TRBV18 with TRBJ1-1; no firm D call. The CDR3 is 20 residues long. V shed 3 bases and J shed 1 base, with 27 bases lying between them. CDR1 and CDR2 from the germline V gene are KGHSH and LQKENI. This chain's CDR3 is CASSPLPKGWETIENTEAFF. The CDR3 DNA sequence: TGTGCCAGCTCACCCCTCCCGAAGGGATGGGAGACTATTGAGAACACTGAAGCTTTCTTT.

This sequence joins TRBV7-6 and TRBJ2-3; 7 nucleotides align to TRBD2. CDR1 and CDR2 (germline): SGHVS, FNYEAQ. J lost 3 bases, V lost 5 bases, and 11 bases had no gene match. The CDR3 runs to 16 residues. Here the CDR3 reads CASSTEGLLETDTQYF. CDR3 nucleotides: TGTGCCAGCAGCACGGAGGGACTACTCGAAACAGATACGCAGTATTTT.

The V call is TRBV6-5, the J call TRBJ2-3; 7 bases fit TRBD2. Trimming took 0 bases from V and 7 from J; bases not matched to a gene: 10. The CDR3 runs 16 residues. CDR1 MNHEY and CDR2 SVGAGI come from the germline V gene. The CDR3 loop is CASSYSSGTVKNTQYF. The CDR3 nucleotides are TGTGCCAGCAGTTACTCGAGCGGGACTGTTAAAAATACGCAGTATTTT.

This clone came up once. V usage is TRBV4-1 and J usage is TRBJ2-7; D is possibly TRBD2 (6 bases). Germline V CDR1 and CDR2: MGHRA, YSYEKL. The V and J ends lost 3 bases and 4 bases respectively, with 10 bases between them. CDR3 length: 13 amino acids. DNA for the CDR3: TGCGCCAGCAGCCACGGACTACAGTACGAGCAGTACTTC. As protein: CASSHGLQYEQYF.

This clone occurred many times. The rearrangement joins TRBV7-8 to TRBJ2-7; TRBD1 agrees at 8 bases. This CDR3 region has 15 residues. V shed 5 bases, J shed 2 bases, and the junction held 8 bases outside the gene matches. In germline, CDR1 is SGHVS, CDR2 FQNEAQ. This chain's CDR3 is CASSGNRDRPYEQYF. CDR3 in DNA: TGTGCCAGCAGCGGTAACCGGGACAGGCCCTACGAGCAGTACTTC.

The chain employs TRBV19 and TRBJ1-5, with D possibly TRBD1 on 5 matching bases. V was shortened by 7 bases and J by 4 bases, with 17 bases between the two germline ends. There are 15 residues in the CDR3. Germline CDR1 reads LNHDA; CDR2 reads SQIVND (reference sequence). For the CDR3, the DNA is TGTGCCAGTACCCCTAGTCAGGGTAATAATCAGCCCCAGCATTTT. The encoded protein is CASTPSQGNNQPQHF.

The J gene is TRBJ2-7, the V gene TRBV28, with 9 bases matching TRBD1. The CDR3 contains 15 residues. J lost 2 bases, V lost 6 bases, and 8 bases had no gene match. Germline CDR1 is MDHEN and CDR2 is SYDVKM. CDR3 loop: CASRGGTGSPYEQYF. The CDR3, as DNA: TGTGCCAGCAGGGGGGGGACAGGGTCCCCCTACGAGCAGTACTTC. The whole variable domain, remainder taken from reference TRBV28 and TRBJ2-7, is DVKVTQSSRYLVKRTGEKVFLECVQDMDHENMFWYRQDPGLGLRLIYFSYDVKMKEKGDIPEGYSVSREKKERFSLILESASTNQTSMYLCASRGGTGSPYEQYFGPGTRLTVT.

On this clone itself: This likely came from a read error, as a far larger clone is one base away. Distinct nucleotide sequences in the sample also encode this CDR3. The chain couples TRBV2 to TRBJ2-3, with a weak D call TRBD1 (5 bases). From germline, CDR1 is SNHLY and CDR2 FYNNEI. This CDR3 region has 15 residues. Trimming left V 5 bases short and J 1 base short, with 13 bases between. CDR3 nucleotides: TGTGCCAGCAGTTCTGGGCAGGGTGGCACAGATACGCAGTATTTT. It specifies CASSSGQGGTDTQYF. The full variable domain, its missing parts supplied by reference TRBV2 and TRBJ2-3, is EPEVTQTPSHQVTQMGQEVILRCVPISNHLYFYWYRQILGQKVEFLVSFYNNEISEKSEIFDDQFSVERPDGSNFTLKIRSTKLEDSAMYFCASSSGQGGTDTQYFGPGTRLTVL.

The CDR3 spells CASSQEIAGGQVTQYF. For the CDR3, the DNA is TGCGCCAGCAGCCAAGAAATAGCGGGGGGGCAGGTGACCCAGTACTTC. The chain links TRBV4-1 to TRBJ2-5; 11 bases fit TRBD2. CDR1 is MGHRA, CDR2 YSYEKL, per germline. CDR3 length: 16 residues. The V segment lost 0 bases and the J segment 7 bases; nucleotides outside the gene matches: 7.

This chain joins TRBV5-4 and TRBJ2-2; TRBD1 might be the D (5 bases). Looked up from germline, CDR1 is SGHNT and CDR2 is YYREEE (reference sequence). V lost 3 bases and J 2 bases, leaving 11 bases between the germline ends. The CDR3 loop spans 15 amino acids. The CDR3 here is CASSSGWDNTGELFF. CDR3 DNA sequence: TGTGCCAGCAGCTCAGGGTGGGATAACACCGGGGAGCTGTTTTTT.

The CDR3 coding sequence is TGTGCCAGCAGCTCTCCTTCGGAGAGGGGATACACCGGGGAGCTGTTTTTT. As protein: CASSSPSERGYTGELFF. V gene TRBV7-8 combines with J gene TRBJ2-2; either TRBD1 or TRBD2 may supply D (5 bases each). In germline, CDR1 is SGHVS, CDR2 FQNEAQ. The CDR3 has 17 residues. The V end was cut by 4 bases, the J end by 3 bases, with 18 bases between.

The J gene is TRBJ1-2, the V gene TRBV15; no definite D call. The germline gives CDR1 LNHNV, CDR2 YYDKDF (reference sequence). The V and J ends lost 0 bases and 4 bases respectively, with 9 bases between them. The CDR3 sequence is 14 residues long. CDR3 in DNA: TGTGCCACCAGCAGAGAATCTCACAGCTATGGCTACACCTTC. Amino acids: CATSRESHSYGYTF.